Listed below are T cell receptor beta chains from one sample, sequenced in a study of blood T cell repertoires in COVID-19. Measured with immunoSEQ multiplex PCR; TCRdb has only the in-frame clones, and not every one. Of some 390,000 clones listed, 70% to 90% are singletons. The specimen sequenced was peripheral blood. All receptors derive from an older woman with COVID-19, enrolled during active disease. CDR3s include the opening cysteine and the closing phenylalanine or tryptophan. The D gene is left open where the match is weak. Expanded clones are given a class, and other clones once, few, many or no size at all.

J,size,D,V,CDR3,DNA
TRBJ1-2,-,-,TRBV6-5,CASSYTAGATYGYTF,TGTGCCAGCAGTTACACGGCAGGTGCTACCTATGGCTACACCTTC
TRBJ2-2,-,-,TRBV5-1,CASSRAQNTGELFF,TGCGCCAGTAGCAGAGCTCAAAACACCGGGGAGCTGTTTTTT
TRBJ2-1,-,TRBD2,TRBV5-1,CASSLGGLGIGREQFF,TGCGCCAGCAGCTTGGGGGGACTAGGGATCGGGCGTGAGCAGTTCTTC
TRBJ1-4,-,TRBD1,TRBV27,CASSLSLEGARYEKLFF,TGTGCCAGCAGTTTATCGCTAGAGGGGGCGCGATATGAAAAACTGTTTTTT
TRBJ1-6,-,-,TRBV28,CASVQVPYNSPLHF,TGTGCCAGCGTCCAGGTACCCTATAATTCACCCCTCCACTTT
TRBJ1-6,many,TRBD1,TRBV27,CASSLSRQGGSPLHF,TGTGCCAGCAGTTTATCCCGGCAGGGGGGTTCACCCCTCCACTTT
TRBJ2-7,-,TRBD1,TRBV7-3,CASSYDRGPTYEQYF,TGTGCCAGCAGCTACGACAGGGGTCCTACCTACGAGCAGTACTTC
TRBJ2-2,once,-,TRBV4-2,CASSQVLTRALDGELFF,TGTGCCAGCAGCCAAGTTCTTACTAGGGCGTTGGACGGGGAGCTGTTTTTT
TRBJ1-2,-,-,TRBV19,CASSINRNYGYTF,TGTGCCAGTAGTATAAACAGAAACTATGGCTACACCTTC
TRBJ2-7,-,TRBD2,TRBV7-2,CASSPQRGVYEQYF,TGTGCCAGCAGCCCCCAGCGGGGGGTCTACGAGCAGTACTTC
TRBJ2-5,-,TRBD1,TRBV11-2,CASSRTGGSGRGKQETQYF,TGTGCCAGCAGCCGAACAGGGGGTTCGGGTCGAGGGAAGCAAGAGACCCAGTACTTC
TRBJ1-5,-,-,TRBV6-5,CASREVGQPQHF,TGTGCCAGCAGGGAGGTGGGTCAGCCCCAGCATTTT
TRBJ2-7,-,TRBD1,TRBV4-1,CASSQARDRLYEQYF,TGCGCCAGCAGCCAAGCGAGGGACAGACTCTACGAGCAGTACTTC
TRBJ2-2,-,-,TRBV18,CASSPVVAIAGELFF,TGTGCCAGCTCACCGGTCGTCGCGATCGCCGGGGAGCTGTTTTTT
TRBJ2-1,-,-,TRBV3-1/TRBV3-2,CASSPWTNNEQFF,TGTGCCAGCAGCCCATGGACTAACAATGAGCAGTTCTTC
TRBJ1-2,-,TRBD1,TRBV3-1/TRBV3-2,CASSQGQGAYGYTF,TGTGCCAGCAGCCAAGGACAGGGCGCCTATGGCTACACCTTC
TRBJ1-3,-,-,TRBV3-1/TRBV3-2,CASSQRTSSSGNTIYF,TGTGCCAGCAGCCAACGGACTTCCAGCTCTGGAAACACCATATATTTT
TRBJ2-5,-,-,TRBV7-9,CASSSYRETQYF,TGTGCCAGCAGCTCGTATAGAGAGACCCAGTACTTC
TRBJ1-2,-,-,TRBV19,CASSRRGPGSQLYGYTF,TGTGCCAGTAGTAGGCGGGGGCCCGGGAGCCAACTCTATGGCTACACCTTC
TRBJ2-5,once,TRBD1,TRBV3-1/TRBV3-2,CASSQRQGETQYF,TGTGCCAGCAGCCAACGACAGGGTGAAACCCAGTACTTC
TRBJ1-2,-,-,TRBV9,CASSVPQKDSGIDYTF,TGTGCCAGCAGCGTCCCCCAAAAGGATAGCGGTATTGACTACACCTTC
TRBJ2-5,once,TRBD2,TRBV7-9,CASSDSGGVQETQYF,TGTGCCAGCAGCGATAGCGGGGGGGTCCAAGAGACCCAGTACTTC
TRBJ1-2,-,-,TRBV19,CASSVKGRWDGGYTF,TGTGCCAGTAGCGTGAAGGGGAGGTGGGACGGTGGCTACACCTTC
TRBJ1-3,few,TRBD1,TRBV7-6,CASSPQGVNAGNTIYF,TGTGCCAGCAGCCCTCAGGGGGTAAACGCTGGAAACACCATATATTTT
TRBJ1-1,-,TRBD1,TRBV18,CASSRTGAAFF,TGTGCCAGCTCCCGTACAGGGGCCGCTTTCTTT
TRBJ2-5,-,TRBD1,TRBV19,CATATGYQETQYF,TGTGCCACCGCGACAGGGTACCAAGAGACCCAGTACTTC
TRBJ1-1,once,-,TRBV11-2,CASSLGRITEAFF,TGTGCCAGCAGCTTAGGGCGGATCACTGAAGCTTTCTTT
TRBJ1-4,-,-,TRBV3-1/TRBV3-2,CASSRAGTNEKLFF,TGTGCCAGCAGTCGCGCGGGGACTAATGAAAAACTGTTTTTT
TRBJ1-2,-,-,TRBV6-1,CASSDGAGPNYGYTF,TGTGCCAGCAGTGATGGGGCAGGCCCCAACTATGGCTACACCTTC
TRBJ1-2,-,-,TRBV9,CASSGQNPGDYGYTF,TGTGCCAGCAGCGGGCAGAACCCGGGGGACTATGGCTACACCTTC
TRBJ2-6,-,-,TRBV28,CASRRGNSGANVLTF,TGTGCCAGCCGACGGGGAAACTCTGGGGCCAACGTCCTGACTTTC
TRBJ2-5,-,-,TRBV18,CASSALQDQETQYF,TGTGCCAGCTCAGCCTTACAGGATCAAGAGACCCAGTACTTC
TRBJ1-2,-,-,TRBV19,CASSVAGELWNYGYTF,TGTGCCAGTAGTGTGGCAGGGGAATTATGGAACTATGGCTACACCTTC
TRBJ2-1,-,TRBD2,TRBV19,CASIGSGAYNEQFF,TGTGCCAGTATAGGTAGCGGGGCCTACAATGAGCAGTTCTTC
TRBJ1-6,-,TRBD1,TRBV3-1/TRBV3-2,CASRRQGNNSPLHF,TGTGCCAGCAGACGACAGGGAAATAATTCACCCCTCCACTTT